This TCR beta chain was profiled in a study of cytomegalovirus exposure and HLA in healthy donors. Study-level background: In a later analysis, it was reported that the 110 or so validation repertoires had been produced on the same platform as the 500 to 750 repertoires belonging to the first cohort.

This CDR3 spans 13 amino acids. Looked up from germline, CDR1 is SGHDT and CDR2 is YYEEEE. Trimming pared 2 bases from V and 2 bases from J, leaving 7 bases between. A remark on this clone: The target antigen is unknown.

Measured with immunoSEQ multiplex PCR; TCRdb has only the in-frame clones, and not every one. Of 76,000 or so clones listed, 94% are singletons. The study, taken as a whole, reports: Most TCR sequences showed up rarely, but some public TCRs showed up in many donors. Subsequent analysis showed first-cohort TCR clusters tending to co-occur in over a hundred validation repertoires.

This chain uses TRBV5-6 with TRBJ2-5; D may be TRBD2 (5 bases). The sequence was obtained from a woman in her late teens or twenties in good health and CMV-seronegative. Sample: PBMCs. The CDR3 here is CASSFGVQETQYF. CDR3 sequence (DNA): TGTGCCAGCAGCTTCGGGGTTCAAGAGACCCAGTACTTC.